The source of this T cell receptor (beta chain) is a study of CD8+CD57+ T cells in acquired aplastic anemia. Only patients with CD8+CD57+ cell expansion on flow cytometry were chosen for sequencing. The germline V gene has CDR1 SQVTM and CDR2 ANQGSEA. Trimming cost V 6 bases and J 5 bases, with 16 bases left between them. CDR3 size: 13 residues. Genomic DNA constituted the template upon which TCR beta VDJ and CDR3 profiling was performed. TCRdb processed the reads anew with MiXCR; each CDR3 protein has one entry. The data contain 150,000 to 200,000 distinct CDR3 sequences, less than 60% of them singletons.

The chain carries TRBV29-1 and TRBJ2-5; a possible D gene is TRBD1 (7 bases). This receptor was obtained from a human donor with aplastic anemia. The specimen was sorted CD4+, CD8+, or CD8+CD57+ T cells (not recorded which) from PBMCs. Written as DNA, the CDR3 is TGCAGCGTGACTAGACAGGGCGACGAGACCCAGTACTTC. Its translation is CSVTRQGDETQYF.